This TCR beta chain is drawn from a study of blood T cell repertoires in COVID-19. Study background: COVID-19 samples from acute and convalescent phases originated in the United States, Italy and Spain. Sample material is recorded as cDNA or gDNA derived from T cells, B-cell-depleted T cells, or PBMCs.

Under the authors' procedure: Estimated nucleated cell counts came from reference gene primer amplification. Only in-frame clones appear in the TCRdb table, and some are missing; sequencing was by immunoSEQ multiplex PCR. That table supplies the V and J calls and clone size; D and trimming were determined from the DNA. The table shows about 88,000 clones, with roughly 84% occurring only once. Trimming removed 0 bases at V and 2 bases at J, with 9 bases between. The CDR3 has 14 residues. CDR1 is SGHRS, CDR2 YFSETQ, per germline. V usage is TRBV5-1 and J usage is TRBJ2-7, with D tentatively TRBD2 (5 bases). Sequencing used peripheral blood. The receptor was isolated from a woman older than 75 with acute or convalescent COVID-19. The CDR3 here is CASSLEAAPYEQYF. The CDR3 bases are TGCGCCAGCAGCTTGGAAGCGGCCCCCTACGAGCAGTACTTC. The full variable domain, its missing parts supplied by reference TRBV5-1 and TRBJ2-7, is KAGVTQTPRYLIKTRGQQVTLSCSPISGHRSVSWYQQTPGQGLQFLFEYFSETQRNKGNFPGRFSGRQFSNSRSEMNVSTLELGDSALYLCASSLEAAPYEQYFGPGTRLTVT.